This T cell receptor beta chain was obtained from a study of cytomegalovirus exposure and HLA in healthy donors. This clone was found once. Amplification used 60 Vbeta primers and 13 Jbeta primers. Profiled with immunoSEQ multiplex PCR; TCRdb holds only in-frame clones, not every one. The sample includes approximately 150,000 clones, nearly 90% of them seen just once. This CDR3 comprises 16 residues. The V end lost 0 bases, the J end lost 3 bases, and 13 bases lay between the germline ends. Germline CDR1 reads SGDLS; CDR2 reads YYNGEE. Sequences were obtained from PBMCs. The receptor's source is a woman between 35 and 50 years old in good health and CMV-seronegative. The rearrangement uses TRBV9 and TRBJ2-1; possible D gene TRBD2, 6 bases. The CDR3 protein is CASSVGNSGIYNEQFF. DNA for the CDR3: TGTGCCAGCAGCGTAGGGAATAGCGGAATCTACAATGAGCAGTTCTTC.